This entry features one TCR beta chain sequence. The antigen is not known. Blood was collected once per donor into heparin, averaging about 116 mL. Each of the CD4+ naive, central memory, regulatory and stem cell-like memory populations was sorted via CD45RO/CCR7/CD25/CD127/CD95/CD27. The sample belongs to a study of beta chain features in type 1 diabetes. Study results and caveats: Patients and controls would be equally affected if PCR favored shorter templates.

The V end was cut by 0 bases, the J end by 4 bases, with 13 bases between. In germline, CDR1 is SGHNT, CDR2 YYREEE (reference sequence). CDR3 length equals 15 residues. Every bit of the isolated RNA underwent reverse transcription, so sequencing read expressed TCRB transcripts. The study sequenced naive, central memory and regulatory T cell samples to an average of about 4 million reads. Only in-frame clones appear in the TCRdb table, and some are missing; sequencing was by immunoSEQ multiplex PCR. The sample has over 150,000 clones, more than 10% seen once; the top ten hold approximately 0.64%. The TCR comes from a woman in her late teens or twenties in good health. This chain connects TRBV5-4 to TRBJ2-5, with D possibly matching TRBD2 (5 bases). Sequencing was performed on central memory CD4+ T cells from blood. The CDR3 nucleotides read TGTGCCAGCAGCTTGGAGGTTGGAGCGGCAGAGACCCAGTACTTC. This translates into CASSLEVGAAETQYF.